Below, 23 T cell receptor beta chains from the same sample are listed, as sequenced in a study of monozygotic twins with inflammatory bowel disease. TCRdb re-called the 5' RACE reads and catalogs CDR3 proteins one per entry, DNA excluded. The sample's table shows around 450,000 distinct CDR3 sequences. The sequencing input was blood. Receptor source: a human donor with ulcerative colitis or Crohn's disease, or a healthy co-twin of an affected twin (not recorded which).

The chain employs TRBV12-3 or TRBV12-4 and TRBJ2-7; the TCRdb D gene call, TRBD1, has no DNA to confirm it. The CDR3 runs 15 residues. CDR3 amino acids: CASGPIGTGTYEQYF.

V is TRBV20-1 and J is TRBJ1-1. CDR1 and CDR2 (germline): DFQATT, SNEGSKA (reference sequence). The CDR3 is 18 amino acids. This CDR3 reads CSANRPSLWRDRNTEAFF.

J is TRBJ2-2 and V is TRBV20-1; TCRdb designates TRBD1, a call that cannot be tested without DNA. CDR3 length: 11 residues. CDR1 is DFQATT and CDR2 is SNEGSKA in the germline V gene (reference sequence). CDR3 loop: CSATGPGELFF.

The rearrangement joins TRBV6-2 or TRBV6-3 to TRBJ2-1; there is no DNA to check the TCRdb D call of TRBD2. This CDR3 is built from 17 residues. CDR1 and CDR2 (germline): MNHEY, SVGEGT. The CDR3 reads CASSSQPLAGGYNEQFF.

The J gene is TRBJ2-7, the V gene TRBV27; TCRdb proposes TRBD1, but this gene call is untestable without DNA. Germline-derived CDR1 and CDR2 are MNHEY and SMNVEV (reference sequence). The CDR3 runs 15 residues. The CDR3 spells CASKLTGASSYEQYF.

The chain combines TRBV5-6 with TRBJ2-5; TCRdb returns TRBD1, unconfirmable since there is no DNA. The CDR3 totals 14 residues. Germline CDR1 reads SGHDT; CDR2 reads YYEEEE. The CDR3 is CASSGWDYQETQYF.

The V and J genes are TRBV20-1 and TRBJ1-1; TCRdb gives TRBD1 as the D gene, but with no DNA this cannot be confirmed. This CDR3 is built from 15 residues. Looked up from germline, CDR1 is DFQATT and CDR2 is SNEGSKA (reference sequence). The CDR3 reads CSAETSGPQNTEAFF.

The chain recombines TRBV20-1 with TRBJ2-1. CDR1 is DFQATT and CDR2 is SNEGSKA in the germline V gene (reference sequence). The CDR3 spans 12 residues. The CDR3 sequence: CSAPEVYNEQFF.

The chain uses TRBV5-5 and TRBJ2-3; TCRdb indicates TRBD2, and absent DNA this call remains unverified. Germline CDR1 is SGHKS and CDR2 is YYEKEE (reference sequence). This CDR3 has 16 residues. CDR3 sequence: CASSIPTGRGAVTQYF. Drawing the rest from reference TRBV5-5 and TRBJ2-3, the complete variable domain is DAGVTQSPTHLIKTRGQQVTLRCSPISGHKSVSWYQQVLGQGPQFIFQYYEKEERGRGNFPDRFSARQFPNYSSELNVNALLLGDSALYLCASSIPTGRGAVTQYFGPGTRLTVL.

CDR3 protein: CASSVRGLSGANVLTF. The rearrangement joins TRBV6-1 to TRBJ2-6; the D call of TRBD2 rests on TCRdb alone, since no DNA is present to check it. Germline V lookup: CDR1 MNHNS, CDR2 SASEGT. The CDR3 spans 16 residues.

The chain uses TRBV7-2 and TRBJ1-5. The CDR3 covers 15 residues. In germline, CDR1 is SGHTA, CDR2 FQGNSA. The CDR3 region is CASSLTWWSNQPQHF. Based on the CDR3 plus reference TRBV7-2 and TRBJ1-5, the full variable domain is GAGVSQSPSNKVTEKGKDVELRCDPISGHTALYWYRQSLGQGLEFLIYFQGNSAPDKSGLPSDRFSAERTGGSVSTLTIQRTQQEDSAVYLCASSLTWWSNQPQHFGDGTRLSIL.

V gene TRBV27 combines with J gene TRBJ2-1; without DNA, the TCRdb call of TRBD2 cannot be checked. This CDR3 comprises 15 residues. Germline loops: CDR1 MNHEY, CDR2 SMNVEV (reference sequence). CDR3 amino acids: CASSLSSGANNEQFF.

This chain connects TRBV4-1 to TRBJ1-1. The CDR3 covers 15 residues. The germline gives CDR1 MGHRA, CDR2 YSYEKL. CDR3: CASSPARGLSTEAFF.

The gene calls are TRBV28 and TRBJ2-5; no DNA is available, so the TRBD2 call from TCRdb remains unchecked. CDR1 is MDHEN, CDR2 SYDVKM, per germline. This CDR3 comprises 15 residues. The CDR3 sequence is CASSSGPYVMETQYF.

V gene TRBV7-9 combines with J gene TRBJ1-6; no DNA is available, so the TRBD1 call from TCRdb remains unchecked. The CDR3 runs 16 residues. Germline loops: CDR1 SEHNR, CDR2 FQNEAQ (reference sequence). The CDR3 reads CASSQKTEGSESPLHF.

The V and J genes are TRBV5-1 and TRBJ1-1. CDR3 length: 13 residues. Germline-derived CDR1 and CDR2 are SGHRS and YFSETQ. This chain's CDR3 is CASSWTVGGEAFF.

The chain recombines TRBV12-3 or TRBV12-4 with TRBJ2-4; lacking DNA, the TRBD1 call made by TCRdb goes unchecked. The CDR3 extends over 14 amino acids. CDR3 loop: CASSLHGGLDIQYF.

This chain links TRBV5-1 with TRBJ2-5; TCRdb gives TRBD2 as the D gene, but with no DNA this cannot be confirmed. This CDR3 has 16 residues. CDR1 SGHRS and CDR2 YFSETQ come from the germline V gene. The CDR3 sequence: CASRANLAGEKETQYF.

This chain uses TRBV5-6 with TRBJ2-5; TCRdb designates TRBD2, a call that cannot be tested without DNA. The CDR3 runs to 14 residues. CDR1 is SGHDT, CDR2 YYEEEE, per germline. The CDR3 sequence is CASSQRAGQETQYF.

The rearrangement joins TRBV15 to TRBJ2-2; the D call of TRBD2 rests on TCRdb alone, since no DNA is present to check it. Per the germline V gene, CDR1 is LNHNV and CDR2 is YYDKDF (reference sequence). This CDR3 comprises 18 residues. The CDR3 sequence: CATSREGSREGEDGELFF.

The J gene is TRBJ2-4, the V gene TRBV10-3; the D call from TCRdb, TRBD2, cannot be confirmed without DNA. The CDR3 is 16 residues long. Germline V lookup: CDR1 ENHRY, CDR2 SYGVKD. The CDR3 loop is CAISEEGGKAKNIQYF.

CDR3 protein: CASSAGLAGKFNEQFF. J is TRBJ2-1 and V is TRBV25-1; no DNA is available, so the TRBD2 call from TCRdb remains unchecked. Germline values: CDR1 MGHDK, CDR2 SYGVNS. This CDR3 region has 16 residues.

The chain carries TRBV27 and TRBJ2-1; TCRdb reports TRBD2, a call that lacks DNA to check it against. CDR3 length equals 16 residues. In germline, CDR1 is MNHEY, CDR2 SMNVEV (reference sequence). CDR3 region: CASSLSGLAGSNEQFF.